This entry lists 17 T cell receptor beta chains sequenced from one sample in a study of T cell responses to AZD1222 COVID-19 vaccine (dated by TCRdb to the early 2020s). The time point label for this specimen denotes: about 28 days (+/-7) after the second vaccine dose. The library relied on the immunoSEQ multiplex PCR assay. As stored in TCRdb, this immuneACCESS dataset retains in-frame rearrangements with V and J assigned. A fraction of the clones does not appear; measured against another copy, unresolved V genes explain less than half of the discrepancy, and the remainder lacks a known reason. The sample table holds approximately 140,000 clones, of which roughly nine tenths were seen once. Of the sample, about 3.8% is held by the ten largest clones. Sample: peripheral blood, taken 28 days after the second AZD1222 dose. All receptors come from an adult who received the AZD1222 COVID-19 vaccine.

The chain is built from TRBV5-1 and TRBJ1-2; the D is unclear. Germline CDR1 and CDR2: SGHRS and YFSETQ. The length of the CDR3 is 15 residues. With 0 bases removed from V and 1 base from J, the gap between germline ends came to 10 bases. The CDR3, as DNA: TGCGCCAGCAGCTTGGGTAGGGAGCGTAACTATGGCTACACCTTC. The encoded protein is CASSLGRERNYGYTF.

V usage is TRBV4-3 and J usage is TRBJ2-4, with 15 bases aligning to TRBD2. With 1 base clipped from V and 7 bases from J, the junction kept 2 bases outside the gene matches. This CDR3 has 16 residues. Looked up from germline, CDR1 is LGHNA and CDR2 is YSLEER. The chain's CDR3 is CASSQAGTSGGNIQYF. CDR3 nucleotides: TGCGCCAGCAGCCAAGCAGGGACTAGCGGGGGGAACATTCAGTACTTC.

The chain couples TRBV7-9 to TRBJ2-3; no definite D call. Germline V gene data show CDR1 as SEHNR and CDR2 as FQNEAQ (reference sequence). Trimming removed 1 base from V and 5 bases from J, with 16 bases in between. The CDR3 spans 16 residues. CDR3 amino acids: CASSLETTPILDTQYF. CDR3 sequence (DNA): TGTGCCAGCAGCTTAGAGACAACCCCGATTTTAGATACGCAGTATTTT.

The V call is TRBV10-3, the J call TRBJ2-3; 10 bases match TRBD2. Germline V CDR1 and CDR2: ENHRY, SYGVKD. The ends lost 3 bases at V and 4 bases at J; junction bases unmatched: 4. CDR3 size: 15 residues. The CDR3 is CAISELAGYADTQYF. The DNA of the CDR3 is TGTGCCATCAGTGAACTAGCGGGATATGCAGATACGCAGTATTTT.

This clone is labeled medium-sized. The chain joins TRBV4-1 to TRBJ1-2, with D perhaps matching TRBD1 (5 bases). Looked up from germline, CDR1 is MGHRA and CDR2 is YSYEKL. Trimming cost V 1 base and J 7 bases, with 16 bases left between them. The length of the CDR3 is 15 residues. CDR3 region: CASSQGPGESGGYTF. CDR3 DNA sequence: TGCGCCAGCAGCCAAGGCCCGGGGGAGTCAGGTGGCTACACCTTC.

The DNA for the CDR3 is TGTGCCAGCAACAGACTAGCGGGGGTTTCTAATGAGCAGTTCTTC. Protein sequence: CASNRLAGVSNEQFF. V usage is TRBV27 and J usage is TRBJ2-1; the match to TRBD2 covers 12 bases. Losses at the gene ends were 7 bases for V and 7 bases for J; bases not matched to a gene: 8. The CDR3 extends over 15 amino acids. The germline V gene encodes CDR1 MNHEY and CDR2 SMNVEV (reference sequence).

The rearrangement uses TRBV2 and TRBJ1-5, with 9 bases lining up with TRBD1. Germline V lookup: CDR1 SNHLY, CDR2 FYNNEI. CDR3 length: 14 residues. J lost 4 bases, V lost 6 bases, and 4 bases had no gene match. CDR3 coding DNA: TGTGCCAGCAGGGGGACAGGGCGGAATCAGCCCCAGCATTTT. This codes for CASRGTGRNQPQHF.

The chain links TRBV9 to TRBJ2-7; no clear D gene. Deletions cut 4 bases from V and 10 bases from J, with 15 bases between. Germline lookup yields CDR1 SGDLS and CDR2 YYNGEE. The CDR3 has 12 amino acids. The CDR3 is CASSPGYGFQYF. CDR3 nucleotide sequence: TGTGCCAGCAGCCCCGGGTATGGGTTTCAGTACTTC. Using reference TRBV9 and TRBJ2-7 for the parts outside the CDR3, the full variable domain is DSGVTQTPKHLITATGQRVTLRCSPRSGDLSVYWYQQSLDQGLQFLIQYYNGEERAKGNILERFSAQQFPDLHSELNLSSLELGDSALYFCASSPGYGFQYFGPGTRLTVT.

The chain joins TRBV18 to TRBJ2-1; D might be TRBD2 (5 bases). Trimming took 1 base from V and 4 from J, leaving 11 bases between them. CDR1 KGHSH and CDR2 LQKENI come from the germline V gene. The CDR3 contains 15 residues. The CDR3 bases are TGTGCCAGCTCACCACTAGCGTCAGGTTACAATGAGCAGTTCTTC. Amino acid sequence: CASSPLASGYNEQFF.

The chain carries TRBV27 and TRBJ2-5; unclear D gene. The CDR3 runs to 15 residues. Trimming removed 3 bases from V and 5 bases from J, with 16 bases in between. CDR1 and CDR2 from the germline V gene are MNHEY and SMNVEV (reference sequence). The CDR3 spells CASSFTFSVEETQYF. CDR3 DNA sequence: TGTGCCAGCAGTTTCACCTTCTCCGTGGAGGAGACCCAGTACTTC.

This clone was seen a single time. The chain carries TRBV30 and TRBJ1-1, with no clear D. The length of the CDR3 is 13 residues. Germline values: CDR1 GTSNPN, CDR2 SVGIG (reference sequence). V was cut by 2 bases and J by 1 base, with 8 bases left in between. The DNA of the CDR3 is TGTGCCTGGAGTACCCTGGGGAACACTGAAGCTTTCTTT. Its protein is CAWSTLGNTEAFF.

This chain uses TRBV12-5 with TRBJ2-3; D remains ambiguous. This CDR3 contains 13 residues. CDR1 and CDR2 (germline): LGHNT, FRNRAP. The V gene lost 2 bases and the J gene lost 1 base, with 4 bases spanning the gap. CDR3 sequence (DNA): TGTGCTAGTGGTTTGCAGGGCACAGATACGCAGTATTTT. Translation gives CASGLQGTDTQYF.

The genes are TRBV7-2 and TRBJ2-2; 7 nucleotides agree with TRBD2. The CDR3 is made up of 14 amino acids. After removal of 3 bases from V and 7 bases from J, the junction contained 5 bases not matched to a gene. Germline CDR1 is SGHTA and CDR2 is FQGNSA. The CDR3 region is CASSLTSTGGELFF. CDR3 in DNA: TGTGCCAGCAGCTTGACTAGCACGGGCGGGGAGCTGTTTTTT.

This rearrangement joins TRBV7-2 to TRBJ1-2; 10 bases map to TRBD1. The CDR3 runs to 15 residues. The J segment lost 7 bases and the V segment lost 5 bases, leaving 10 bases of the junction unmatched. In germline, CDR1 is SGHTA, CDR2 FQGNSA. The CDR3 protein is CASSPHSRQGAGYTF. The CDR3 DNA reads TGTGCCAGCAGCCCTCACTCCCGACAGGGGGCTGGCTACACCTTC. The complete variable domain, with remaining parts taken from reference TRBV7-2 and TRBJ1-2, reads GAGVSQSPSNKVTEKGKDVELRCDPISGHTALYWYRQSLGQGLEFLIYFQGNSAPDKSGLPSDRFSAERTGGSVSTLTIQRTQQEDSAVYLCASSPHSRQGAGYTFGSGTRLTVV.

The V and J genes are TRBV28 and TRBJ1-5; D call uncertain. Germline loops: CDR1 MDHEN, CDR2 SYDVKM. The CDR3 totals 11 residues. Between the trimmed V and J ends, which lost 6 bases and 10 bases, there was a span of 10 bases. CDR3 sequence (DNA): TGTGCCAGCAGGACCCGCGGCCCCCAGCATTTT. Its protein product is CASRTRGPQHF.

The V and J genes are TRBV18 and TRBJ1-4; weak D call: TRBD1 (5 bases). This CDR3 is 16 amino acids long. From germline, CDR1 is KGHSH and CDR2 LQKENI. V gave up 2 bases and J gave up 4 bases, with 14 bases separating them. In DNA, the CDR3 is TGTGCCAGCTCACCAGTCCGGTCTAGGGGTAATGAAAAACTGTTTTTT. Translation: CASSPVRSRGNEKLFF.

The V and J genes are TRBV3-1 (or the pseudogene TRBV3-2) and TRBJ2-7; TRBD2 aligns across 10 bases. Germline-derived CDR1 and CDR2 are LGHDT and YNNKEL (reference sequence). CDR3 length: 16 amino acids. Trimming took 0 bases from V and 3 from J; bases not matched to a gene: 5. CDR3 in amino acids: CASSQDLAGVYYEQYF. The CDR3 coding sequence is TGTGCCAGCAGCCAAGATCTAGCGGGAGTGTACTACGAGCAGTACTTC.